This T cell receptor beta chain was sequenced during a study of T cell responses to AZD1222 COVID-19 vaccine. The CDR3 length is 13 residues. The germline V and J ends were trimmed by 2 bases and 5 bases, with 10 bases remaining between them. Germline V gene sequence: CDR1 SEHNR, CDR2 FQNEAQ (reference sequence). The table came from immunoSEQ multiplex PCR; TCRdb's copy has only in-frame clones and leaves some out. The sample consists of approximately 140,000 clones, about 90% of them appearing once. The clonotype comes from an adult who received the MenACWY meningococcal vaccine as a control. The sequences come from peripheral blood, collected 28 days after the second dose of the MenACWY control vaccine. The gene calls are TRBV7-9 and TRBJ2-7; no definite D call. CDR3 nucleotide sequence: TGTGCCAGCAGCTTAAGGGCGGCCCACGAGCAGTACTTC. It yields the protein CASSLRAAHEQYF. Filled out from reference TRBV7-9 and TRBJ2-7, the complete variable domain reads DTGVSQNPRHKITKRGQNVTFRCDPISEHNRLYWYRQTLGQGPEFLTYFQNEAQLEKSRLLSDRFSAERPKGSFSTLEIQRTEQGDSAMYLCASSLRAAHEQYFGPGTRLTVT.